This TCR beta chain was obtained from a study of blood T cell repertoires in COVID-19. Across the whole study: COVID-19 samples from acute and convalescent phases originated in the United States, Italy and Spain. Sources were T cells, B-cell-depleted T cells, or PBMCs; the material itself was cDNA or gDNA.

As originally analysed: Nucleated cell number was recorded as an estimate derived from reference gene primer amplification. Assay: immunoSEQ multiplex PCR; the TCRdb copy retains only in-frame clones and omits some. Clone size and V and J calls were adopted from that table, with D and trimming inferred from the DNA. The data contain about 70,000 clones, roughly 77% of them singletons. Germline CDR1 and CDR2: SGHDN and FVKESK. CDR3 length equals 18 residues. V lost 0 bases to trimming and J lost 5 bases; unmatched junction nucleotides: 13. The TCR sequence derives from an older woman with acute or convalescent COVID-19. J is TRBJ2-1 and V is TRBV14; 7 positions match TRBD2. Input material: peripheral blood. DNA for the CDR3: TGTGCCAGCAGCCAAGATCGGGAAGGCGGGAGTGTTCACAATGAGCAGTTCTTC. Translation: CASSQDREGGSVHNEQFF.